The 11 T cell receptor beta chains in this list originate from one sample, sequenced in a study of early T cells in non-severe SARS-CoV-2 infection listed by TCRdb under 2021. The library was generated by 5' RACE. The sample was run on a NextSeq 500. TCRdb applied fastp at Q25 and MiXCR to the public reads, then kept only in-frame beta chains. Records with the same CDR3 protein are collapsed into one entry carrying the most frequent genes and DNA. This sample holds 35,000 to 50,000 distinct CDR3 sequences; less than 7% were observed only once. Under 15% of the sample belongs to the ten largest clones. The sequencing input was whole blood. These receptors came from an adult who was a healthcare worker with PCR-confirmed SARS-CoV-2 infection or an uninfected control (not recorded which).

V usage is TRBV12-3 or TRBV12-4 and J usage is TRBJ2-2; 7 bases agree with TRBD2. This CDR3 has 15 residues. J gave up 6 bases and V 7 bases, and 11 bases lay outside the gene matches. The CDR3 sequence: CASTPAGMISGELFF. The CDR3 coding sequence is TGTGCCAGCACCCCAGCGGGGATGATTTCCGGGGAGCTGTTTTTT.

There are many counts of this clonotype. This sequence joins TRBV12-5 and TRBJ1-3, with a weak D call TRBD1 (5 bases). The germline gives CDR1 LGHNT, CDR2 FRNRAP. V lost 3 bases to trimming and J lost 1 base, with 10 bases between them. The CDR3 has 15 residues. The CDR3 loop reads CASGLGDLSGNTIYF. The CDR3 DNA sequence: TGTGCTAGTGGTTTAGGGGATCTGTCTGGAAACACCATATATTTT.

This clonotype was recorded a few times. The gene calls are TRBV20-1 and TRBJ1-3, with 12 bases fitting TRBD1. CDR3 length: 16 amino acids. CDR1 and CDR2 (germline): DFQATT, SNEGSKA (reference sequence). V lost 0 bases, J lost 2 bases, and 2 bases stayed unmatched. The CDR3 is CSARDGTGGAGNTIYF. CDR3 nucleotide sequence: TGCAGTGCTAGAGATGGGACAGGGGGCGCTGGAAACACCATATATTTT.

A word on this clonotype: A junction end diverges from the germline sequence, so it may reflect a read error. This chain joins TRBV5-1 and TRBJ2-7; no clear D. Germline V gene lookup returns CDR1 SGHRS and CDR2 YFSETQ. This CDR3 region has 12 residues. CDR3 coding DNA: TGCGCCAACAGCCTCCGGCCCGGCGAGCAGTACTTC. Protein sequence: CANSLRPGEQYF.

As regards this clonotype: At one end, the junction sequence differs from germline, possibly due to a read error. The chain recombines TRBV7-9 with TRBJ2-7, with a possible D match to TRBD1 (5 bases). The germline gives CDR1 SEHNR, CDR2 FQNEAQ (reference sequence). The CDR3 covers 12 residues. CDR3 amino acids: CASSLGAGALGF. The DNA for the CDR3 is TGTGCCAGCAGCTTAGGTGCTGGGGCCTTGGGGTTC.

This clonotype was seen at least ten times. The rearrangement uses TRBV12-3 or TRBV12-4 and TRBJ2-2, with 12 bases lining up with TRBD2. Unmatched junction bases numbered 8, after V lost 5 bases and J lost 4 bases. The CDR3 has 17 residues. The CDR3 DNA reads TGTGCCAGCAGTAGACTAGCGGGGGCCGCGGGCACCGGGGAGCTGTTTTTT. Its translation: CASSRLAGAAGTGELFF.

A few counts support this clonotype. The chain combines TRBV11-2 with TRBJ2-1, with 11 positions matching TRBD1. The V segment lost 5 bases and the J segment 2 bases; nucleotides outside the gene matches: 5. The CDR3 contains 16 residues. The germline V gene encodes CDR1 SGHAT and CDR2 FQNNGV. CDR3 nucleotides: TGTGCCAGCAGCCCCAGGACAGGGGGCCCCTACAATGAGCAGTTCTTC. It translates to CASSPRTGGPYNEQFF.

This clonotype occurred once. The chain links TRBV3-1 to TRBJ2-3; the D gene is possibly TRBD2 (6 bases). The germline gives CDR1 LGHDT, CDR2 YNNKEL (reference sequence). Trimming stripped 0 bases from V and 4 bases from J, with 14 bases between. There are 16 residues in the CDR3. The CDR3 sequence: CASSQDLATGADTQYF. The CDR3 bases are TGTGCCAGCAGCCAAGATTTGGCAACGGGGGCAGATACGCAGTATTTT.

This chain uses TRBV19 with TRBJ2-4, with D perhaps TRBD2 (7 bases). The CDR3 runs to 15 residues. Trimming stripped 10 bases from V and 6 bases from J, with 22 bases between. Germline values: CDR1 LNHDA, CDR2 SQIVND (reference sequence). CDR3 loop: CATDNGEGDLNIQYF. CDR3 bases: TGTGCCACGGACAACGGGGAGGGGGACCTAAACATTCAGTACTTC.

This clonotype was picked up many times. This sequence joins TRBV25-1 and TRBJ1-2; D ambiguous. Trimming removed 4 bases at V and 6 bases at J, with 24 bases between. The germline V gene has CDR1 MGHDK and CDR2 SYGVNS. The CDR3 sequence is 17 residues long. The CDR3 region is CASSGGWGAGPVNGYTF. CDR3 sequence (DNA): TGTGCCAGCAGTGGGGGTTGGGGTGCCGGGCCAGTCAATGGCTACACCTTC.

This clonotype was recorded many times. The rearrangement links TRBV30 to TRBJ1-5, with a tentative D call TRBD1 (6 bases). CDR3 length: 16 amino acids. Trimming took 0 bases from V and 0 from J, leaving 12 bases between them. The V gene's germline CDR1 is GTSNPN and CDR2 SVGIG (reference sequence). The CDR3 nucleotides are TGTGCCTGGAGTGTACCAGGGGACCATAGCAATCAGCCCCAGCATTTT. Its protein is CAWSVPGDHSNQPQHF.